This is a list of T cell receptor beta chains from one sample in a study of blood T cell repertoires in COVID-19. Profiling relied on immunoSEQ multiplex PCR, and the TCRdb table lists in-frame clones only, not all of them. Seen here are 150,000 or so clones, around 80% observed once, and the top ten hold 20% to 25%. Specimen: peripheral blood. The receptor set was obtained from an elderly woman with acute or convalescent COVID-19. The CDR3 runs from the conserved cysteine through the conserved F or W. Each record gives: clone size, V gene, D gene, J gene, CDR3 protein, CDR3 DNA. The D gene is left open where the match is weak. Where a row states a size, it is once, few, many or the class of an expanded clone; other rows omit it.

size: -
V: TRBV5-1
D: TRBD2
J: TRBJ2-1
CDR3: CASSLGGTSGSWMYNEQFF
DNA: TGCGCCAGCAGCTTGGGAGGGACTAGCGGGAGTTGGATGTACAATGAGCAGTTCTTC

size: -
V: TRBV27
D: TRBD1
J: TRBJ1-1
CDR3: CASSKQGKGTEAFF
DNA: TGTGCCAGTTCCAAACAGGGGAAGGGCACTGAAGCTTTCTTT

size: -
V: TRBV5-4
D: TRBD1
J: TRBJ1-1
CDR3: CASSLAQTGGTEAFF
DNA: TGTGCCAGCAGCTTGGCCCAGACAGGGGGCACTGAAGCTTTCTTT

size: -
V: TRBV11-2
D: -
J: TRBJ2-2
CDR3: CASIKGVNTGELFF
DNA: TGTGCCAGCATCAAGGGGGTTAACACCGGGGAGCTGTTTTTT

size: -
V: TRBV4-2
D: -
J: TRBJ1-2
CDR3: CASSQIDTYGYTF
DNA: TGTGCCAGCAGCCAGATCGATACTTATGGCTACACCTTC

size: -
V: TRBV4-3
D: TRBD2
J: TRBJ2-7
CDR3: CASSQEWGLAAYEQYF
DNA: TGCGCCAGCAGCCAAGAATGGGGACTAGCAGCCTACGAGCAGTACTTC

size: -
V: TRBV19
D: TRBD1
J: TRBJ1-5
CDR3: CASNPDRDGNQPQHF
DNA: TGTGCCAGTAACCCCGACAGGGATGGAAATCAGCCCCAGCATTTT

size: -
V: TRBV7-9
D: -
J: TRBJ2-7
CDR3: CASSFYLGGLYEQYF
DNA: TGTGCCAGCAGCTTTTATTTGGGAGGTCTCTACGAGCAGTACTTC

size: -
V: TRBV5-1
D: -
J: TRBJ1-2
CDR3: CASSLGTPPANYGYTF
DNA: TGCGCCAGCAGCCTTGGGACACCTCCTGCTAACTATGGCTACACCTTC

size: -
V: TRBV7-2
D: TRBD2
J: TRBJ2-5
CDR3: CASSLYGLVEETQYF
DNA: TGTGCCAGCAGCTTATATGGACTAGTAGAGGAGACCCAGTACTTC

size: -
V: TRBV6-5
D: TRBD1
J: TRBJ1-5
CDR3: CASRATGGSLGPQHF
DNA: TGTGCCAGCAGGGCGACAGGGGGCAGTCTTGGGCCCCAGCATTTT

size: -
V: TRBV19
D: -
J: TRBJ1-5
CDR3: CASNRDFIQPQHF
DNA: TGTGCCAGTAACAGGGATTTTATCCAGCCCCAGCATTTT

size: few
V: TRBV30
D: -
J: TRBJ2-7
CDR3: CAWSFAYEQYF
DNA: TGTGCCTGGTCGTTCGCCTACGAGCAGTACTTC

size: few
V: TRBV21-1
D: -
J: TRBJ1-4
CDR3: CASSPTGNNGGEKLFF
DNA: TGTGCCAGCAGCCCTACAGGAAACAACGGCGGTGAAAAACTGTTTTTT

size: few
V: TRBV11-2
D: -
J: TRBJ1-2
CDR3: CASSSSSYGYTF
DNA: TGTGCCAGCAGCTCTTCTAGCTATGGCTACACCTTC

size: once
V: TRBV6-5
D: TRBD1
J: TRBJ1-5
CDR3: CASSSDRVQPQHF
DNA: TGTGCCAGCAGTTCGGACAGGGTTCAGCCCCAGCATTTT

size: few
V: TRBV19
D: -
J: TRBJ2-2
CDR3: CASKRNRGGGTGELFF
DNA: TGTGCCAGTAAGAGAAACAGGGGCGGAGGGACCGGGGAGCTGTTTTTT

size: -
V: TRBV7-2
D: -
J: TRBJ2-7
CDR3: CASSLASLAREQYF
DNA: TGTGCCAGCAGCTTAGCGTCGCTAGCGCGCGAGCAGTACTTC

size: -
V: TRBV6-1
D: -
J: TRBJ1-1
CDR3: CASSDPGLWNTEAFF
DNA: TGTGCCAGCAGTGACCCTGGACTTTGGAACACTGAAGCTTTCTTT

size: -
V: TRBV27
D: -
J: TRBJ2-3
CDR3: CASSRKGHSTDTQYF
DNA: TGTGCCAGCAGTAGAAAGGGACATAGCACAGATACGCAGTATTTT

size: -
V: TRBV5-4
D: -
J: TRBJ2-1
CDR3: CASQTGSNEQFF
DNA: TGTGCCAGCCAGACAGGATCCAATGAGCAGTTCTTC

size: -
V: TRBV10-1
D: -
J: TRBJ1-1
CDR3: CASTRGQNTEAFF
DNA: TGCGCCAGCACCCGAGGACAGAACACTGAAGCTTTCTTT

size: -
V: TRBV6-5
D: TRBD2
J: TRBJ2-1
CDR3: CASRTPAGADEQFF
DNA: TGTGCCAGCCGAACCCCAGCGGGAGCGGATGAGCAGTTCTTC

size: -
V: TRBV4-1
D: -
J: TRBJ2-7
CDR3: CASSQEGLLGTGDEQYF
DNA: TGCGCCAGCAGCCAAGAAGGCTTGCTAGGGACTGGCGACGAGCAGTACTTC

size: -
V: TRBV5-1
D: -
J: TRBJ2-7
CDR3: CASSLRSSYEQYF
DNA: TGCGCCAGCAGCTTGCGGAGCTCCTACGAGCAGTACTTC

size: -
V: TRBV6-2/TRBV6-3
D: TRBD1
J: TRBJ1-5
CDR3: CASSYSGQVPQHF
DNA: TGTGCCAGCAGTTACTCTGGACAGGTGCCCCAGCATTTT

size: -
V: TRBV5-6
D: -
J: TRBJ1-6
CDR3: CASSRRTGGNSPLHF
DNA: TGTGCCAGCAGCCGCAGGACGGGGGGGAATTCACCCCTCCACTTT

size: few
V: TRBV7-2
D: -
J: TRBJ2-7
CDR3: CASSLGVSYEQYF
DNA: TGTGCCAGCAGCTTAGGAGTCTCCTACGAGCAGTACTTC

size: -
V: TRBV14
D: -
J: TRBJ1-3
CDR3: CASSQVRGNTIYF
DNA: TGTGCCAGCAGCCAAGTGAGAGGAAACACCATATATTTT

size: -
V: TRBV9
D: TRBD2
J: TRBJ2-7
CDR3: CASSVGLAENGQYF
DNA: TGTGCCAGCAGCGTAGGGCTAGCGGAAAATGGGCAGTACTTC

size: -
V: TRBV19
D: TRBD1
J: TRBJ1-2
CDR3: CASSSVFGTGYGYTF
DNA: TGTGCCAGTAGTTCCGTATTCGGGACAGGGTATGGCTACACCTTC

size: few
V: TRBV5-1
D: TRBD1
J: TRBJ1-6
CDR3: CASSPGTGGSYNSPLHF
DNA: TGCGCCAGCAGCCCTGGGACAGGGGGCTCCTATAATTCACCCCTCCACTTT

size: -
V: TRBV7-9
D: -
J: TRBJ1-2
CDR3: CASSLQDRMSYTF
DNA: TGTGCCAGCAGCTTGCAAGACAGGATGAGCTACACCTTC

size: few
V: TRBV19
D: -
J: TRBJ1-4
CDR3: CASSIPDLGPTNEKLFF
DNA: TGTGCCAGTAGTATTCCAGACCTGGGGCCAACTAATGAAAAACTGTTTTTT

size: -
V: TRBV9
D: -
J: TRBJ1-5
CDR3: CASSVGRDPNQPQHF
DNA: TGTGCCAGCAGCGTAGGGCGGGACCCAAATCAGCCCCAGCATTTT

size: -
V: TRBV6-5
D: -
J: TRBJ1-2
CDR3: CASSYGQGRYGYTF
DNA: TGTGCCAGCAGTTACGGGCAGGGCCGCTATGGCTACACCTTC

size: -
V: TRBV20-1
D: -
J: TRBJ2-1
CDR3: CSASPSRSSYNEQFF
DNA: TGCAGTGCTAGTCCTTCTAGGAGCTCCTACAATGAGCAGTTCTTC

size: -
V: TRBV19
D: -
J: TRBJ2-5
CDR3: CASSIGVMRSETQYF
DNA: TGTGCCAGTAGTATCGGGGTAATGAGGTCAGAGACCCAGTACTTC

size: -
V: TRBV4-3
D: TRBD1
J: TRBJ2-5
CDR3: CASSQDRTGGRETQYF
DNA: TGCGCCAGCAGCCAAGATCGGACAGGGGGCAGAGAGACCCAGTACTTC

size: -
V: TRBV5-1
D: -
J: TRBJ1-1
CDR3: CASSLDRVGTEAFF
DNA: TGCGCCAGCAGCTTGGACAGGGTGGGGACTGAAGCTTTCTTT

size: -
V: TRBV20-1
D: TRBD2
J: TRBJ2-7
CDR3: CSASSSSGGSYEQYF
DNA: TGCAGTGCTAGTTCGTCTAGCGGGGGCTCCTACGAGCAGTACTTC

size: -
V: TRBV11-2
D: TRBD1
J: TRBJ1-2
CDR3: CASSLLGQGIRYGYTF
DNA: TGTGCCAGCAGCTTACTAGGACAGGGGATTCGCTATGGCTACACCTTC

size: -
V: TRBV19
D: TRBD1
J: TRBJ2-7
CDR3: CASSTTGTGGHEQYF
DNA: TGTGCCAGTAGTACAACCGGGACAGGGGGCCACGAGCAGTACTTC

size: -
V: TRBV4-2
D: TRBD1
J: TRBJ2-5
CDR3: CASSQEWGQQETQYF
DNA: TGTGCCAGCAGCCAAGAATGGGGACAGCAAGAGACCCAGTACTTC

size: -
V: TRBV30
D: -
J: TRBJ1-2
CDR3: CAWSPGVSTGYTF
DNA: TGTGCCTGGAGTCCAGGGGTCTCTACCGGCTACACCTTC